Presented here are 19 T cell receptor beta chains from one specimen sequenced in a study of T cells in Graves' hyperthyroidism and ophthalmopathy. Amplification targeted TCR beta CDR3 regions from RNA transcripts. Carried out on the TCR CDR3, a first-round RT-PCR used the HTBI primer set. TCRdb re-analysed the multiplex PCR reads in MiXCR, keeping a single row per CDR3 protein. This table holds some 600,000 distinct CDR3 sequences, approximately 15% found once. Sequencing used blood. Receptors originate from a woman aged 30 to 39 with Graves' hyperthyroidism that later progressed to Graves' ophthalmopathy.

Of note for this clonotype: This could be a read error, since a much larger clone is one nucleotide away. This sequence joins TRBV7-2 and TRBJ2-7; 9 bases align to TRBD2. The CDR3 sequence is 18 residues long. The J segment lost 6 bases and the V segment lost 7 bases, leaving 22 bases of the junction unmatched. Per germline, CDR1 SGHTA and CDR2 FQGNSA. In DNA, the CDR3 is TGTGCCAGCAACTTGGGCCTGGGTGCGGGAGGGATTATGGGCGAGCAGTACTTC. Its protein is CASNLGLGAGGIMGEQYF.

The V call is TRBV20-1, the J call TRBJ1-5, with D unresolved. This CDR3 has 13 residues. V lost 6 bases, J lost 3 bases, and 12 bases lay in between. Germline loops: CDR1 DFQATT, CDR2 SNEGSKA (reference sequence). The CDR3 region has the DNA TGCAGTGCACTTACAGAGCCCAATCAGCCCCAGCATTTT. Translating gives CSALTEPNQPQHF.

This clonotype came up many times. V gene TRBV7-3 combines with J gene TRBJ2-3; 11 bases map to TRBD2. Germline V gene sequence: CDR1 SGHTA, CDR2 FQGTGA. V shed 6 bases, J shed 0 bases, and the junction held 11 bases outside the gene matches. This CDR3 is 18 amino acids long. Here the CDR3 DNA reads TGTGCCAGCAGTCTAGGGCTAGCGGGAGGAGGGAGCACAGATACGCAGTATTTT. Translation gives CASSLGLAGGGSTDTQYF.

This clonotype was detected ten times or more. The chain combines TRBV9 with TRBJ1-1; TRBD1 is a possible D gene (5 bases). Germline V CDR1 and CDR2: SGDLS, YYNGEE. V lost 7 bases, J lost 1 base, and 23 bases lay in between. CDR3 length: 17 amino acids. CDR3 nucleotides: TGTGCCAGCGGTCCATCTCAACGGGCAGGGTCGAACACTGAAGCTTTCTTT. Translating it yields CASGPSQRAGSNTEAFF. The variable domain in full, with the rest retrieved from reference TRBV9 and TRBJ1-1, is DSGVTQTPKHLITATGQRVTLRCSPRSGDLSVYWYQQSLDQGLQFLIQYYNGEERAKGNILERFSAQQFPDLHSELNLSSLELGDSALYFCASGPSQRAGSNTEAFFGQGTRLTVV.

This clonotype was counted many times. The rearrangement uses TRBV29-1 and TRBJ2-7; D unresolved. V was clipped by 4 bases and J by 1 base, with 8 bases between them. Germline V CDR1 and CDR2: SQVTM, ANQGSEA. This CDR3 is built from 12 residues. CDR3 sequence (DNA): TGCAGCGTTGTTCTAGTATCCTACGAGCAGTACTTC. Residues: CSVVLVSYEQYF.

This clonotype has at least ten counts. The J gene is TRBJ1-2, the V gene TRBV29-1; the match to TRBD1 covers 8 bases. Germline CDR1 SQVTM, CDR2 ANQGSEA. The CDR3 is 13 residues long. V trimming: 6 bases; J trimming: 5 bases; junction bases outside the gene matches: 8. Written as DNA, the CDR3 is TGCAGCGTGGGGACAGGAAGTGGGTATGGCTACACCTTC. Encoded protein: CSVGTGSGYGYTF.

Ten or more counts support this clonotype. The CDR3 reads CASSSPSEGADTQYF. The CDR3 coding sequence is TGCGCCAGCAGCTCCCCCTCGGAGGGAGCAGATACGCAGTATTTT. This chain links TRBV5-1 with TRBJ2-3; D might be TRBD2 (6 bases). Deletions cut 3 bases from V and 4 bases from J, with 15 bases between. The CDR3 runs 15 residues. Germline V gene lookup returns CDR1 SGHRS and CDR2 YFSETQ.

This clonotype was seen ten or more times. This chain connects TRBV10-3 to TRBJ2-1, with D maybe TRBD2 (5 bases). The length of the CDR3 is 14 residues. Deletions cut 3 bases from V and 7 bases from J, with 13 bases between. The germline CDR1 and CDR2 sequences are ENHRY and SYGVKD. DNA of the CDR3: TGTGCCATCAGTGATCCACTAGAGGGTAATGAGCAGTTCTTC. This sequence encodes CAISDPLEGNEQFF.

This clonotype was seen at least ten times. The J gene is TRBJ2-2, the V gene TRBV12-3 or TRBV12-4, with a weak D call TRBD2 (6 bases). V was pared by 5 bases and J by 1 base, with 14 bases between. This CDR3 has 16 residues. The CDR3 sequence is CASSNQGGKNTGELFF. The DNA for the CDR3 is TGTGCCAGCAGTAACCAGGGCGGGAAGAACACCGGGGAGCTGTTTTTT.

This clonotype was counted many times. The V and J genes are TRBV29-1 and TRBJ1-1; D not resolved. V was trimmed by 7 bases and J by 0 bases, leaving 12 bases between them. This CDR3 has 13 amino acids. The germline CDR1 and CDR2 sequences are SQVTM and ANQGSEA. CDR3 protein: CSGRGGMNTEAFF. The CDR3 DNA reads TGCAGCGGGCGGGGAGGTATGAACACTGAAGCTTTCTTT.

This clonotype has at least ten counts. The rearrangement uses TRBV29-1 and TRBJ2-1, with 8 bases lining up with TRBD2. V lost 7 bases and J lost 0; bases outside the gene matches: 8. The CDR3 is 15 amino acids. Germline assignment: CDR1 SQVTM and CDR2 ANQGSEA. The CDR3 region is CSGRGGGSSYNEQFF. The CDR3 coding sequence is TGCAGCGGGAGGGGCGGGGGGAGCTCCTACAATGAGCAGTTCTTC.

V usage is TRBV3-1 and J usage is TRBJ1-1; D may be TRBD1 (5 bases). Looked up from germline, CDR1 is LGHDT and CDR2 is YNNKEL (reference sequence). Deletions cut 7 bases from V and 1 base from J, with 13 bases between. CDR3 length: 14 amino acids. The CDR3 bases are TGTGCCAGCACCCCGGGGACGGCGAACACTGAAGCTTTCTTT. As protein: CASTPGTANTEAFF.

This clonotype was observed at least ten times. The genes are TRBV29-1 and TRBJ2-3, with no clear D. The ends were cut back, 7 bases at V and 1 base at J, with 15 bases in the middle. CDR3 length equals 14 residues. From germline, CDR1 is SQVTM and CDR2 ANQGSEA. CDR3 DNA: TGCAGCGCCGCACCCCGGTCAGGCACAGATACGCAGTATTTT. Its protein product is CSAAPRSGTDTQYF.

This clonotype was recorded at least ten times. This chain connects TRBV12-3 or TRBV12-4 to TRBJ1-1; no firm D call. This CDR3 spans 11 amino acids. Between the trimmed V and J ends, which lost 2 bases and 5 bases, there was a span of 3 bases. This CDR3 reads CASSLRTEAFF. The CDR3 region has the DNA TGTGCCAGCAGTTTAAGGACTGAAGCTTTCTTT.

In its sample, this clonotype was seen many times. The chain links TRBV30 to TRBJ2-3; possibly TRBD2 for D (5 bases). V lost 2 bases to trimming and J lost 4 bases, with 16 bases between them. Germline V lookup: CDR1 GTSNPN, CDR2 SVGIG (reference sequence). There are 15 residues in the CDR3. CDR3 nucleotide sequence: TGTGCCTGGAGTATTTCGGCGGGTGGGGCAGATACGCAGTATTTT. This translates into CAWSISAGGADTQYF.

The chain couples TRBV2 to TRBJ2-3; 13 bases agree with TRBD2. The CDR3 is 17 residues long. Trimming removed 5 bases from V and 10 bases from J; junction bases left unmatched: 15. Germline V CDR1 and CDR2: SNHLY, FYNNEI. The CDR3 loop reads CASSFGLAGASFGSQYF. CDR3 coding DNA: TGTGCCAGCAGTTTCGGACTAGCGGGGGCATCCTTCGGATCGCAGTATTTT.

This clonotype was detected once. A read error is possible here, since a much larger clone lies one base away. The rearrangement links TRBV6-2 or TRBV6-3 to TRBJ1-1; no clear D. Germline lookup yields CDR1 MNHEY and CDR2 SVGEGT. The CDR3 is 12 amino acids. The CDR3: CASSRLHTGAFF. In DNA, the CDR3 is TGTGCCAGCAGTAGGTTGCACACTGGAGCTTTCTTT.

This clonotype was counted many times. The gene calls are TRBV9 and TRBJ2-1, with D perhaps being TRBD1 or TRBD2 (5 bases each). The V end lost 0 bases, the J end lost 2 bases, and 9 bases lay between the germline ends. Germline V gene lookup returns CDR1 SGDLS and CDR2 YYNGEE. The CDR3 is 15 residues long. The CDR3 loop reads CASSVVGGTYNEQFF. CDR3 coding DNA: TGTGCCAGCAGCGTAGTTGGGGGTACCTACAATGAGCAGTTCTTC.

V usage is TRBV28 and J usage is TRBJ2-2; possible D gene TRBD1, 8 bases. The CDR3 is 15 residues long. Trimming cost V 5 bases and J 4 bases, with 14 bases left between them. The germline CDR1 and CDR2 sequences are MDHEN and SYDVKM. Here the CDR3 reads CASSTGGQGTGELFF. The DNA for the CDR3 is TGTGCCAGCAGTACGGGAGGACAGGGCACCGGGGAGCTGTTTTTT.